The source of this T cell receptor (beta chain) is a study of blood T cell repertoires in COVID-19. The V gene's germline CDR1 is MNHEY and CDR2 SVGAGI. This CDR3 has 14 amino acids. The V and J ends lost 6 bases and 2 bases, in that order; junction bases with no gene match: 7. This table comes from immunoSEQ multiplex PCR, and its TCRdb copy is limited to in-frame clones, with some not included. The table shows under 250,000 clones, with 80% to 90% occurring only once. This chain links TRBV6-5 with TRBJ2-7; 7 positions agree with TRBD1. This receptor was identified in a man in his thirties or forties with COVID-19, enrolled during active disease. Specimen: peripheral blood. The CDR3 DNA is TGTGCCAGCAGGAGCTTGACAGGGCCCTACGAGCAGTACTTC. Translated, it gives CASRSLTGPYEQYF.